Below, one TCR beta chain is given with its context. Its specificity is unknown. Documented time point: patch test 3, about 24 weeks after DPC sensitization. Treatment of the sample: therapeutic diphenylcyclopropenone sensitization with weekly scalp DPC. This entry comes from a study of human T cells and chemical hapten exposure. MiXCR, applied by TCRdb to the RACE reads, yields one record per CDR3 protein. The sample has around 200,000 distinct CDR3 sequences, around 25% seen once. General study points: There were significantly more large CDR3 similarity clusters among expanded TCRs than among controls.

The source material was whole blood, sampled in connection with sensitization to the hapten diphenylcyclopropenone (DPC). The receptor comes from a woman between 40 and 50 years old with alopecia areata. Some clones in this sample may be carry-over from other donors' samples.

The CDR3 DNA is TGCAGCGTGCAGGGACTAGCGGGGACCTACGAGCAGTACTTC. It codes for CSVQGLAGTYEQYF. This rearrangement joins TRBV29-1 to TRBJ2-7, with TRBD2 matching 13 bases. Germline CDR1 SQVTM, CDR2 ANQGSEA. The length of the CDR3 is 14 residues. The V gene end was trimmed by 6 bases and the J gene end by 2 bases; junction bases not matched to a gene: 4.